Listed here are 10 T cell receptor beta chains from one sample, sequenced in a study of tumor-infiltrating lymphocytes in primary liver carcinoma. The template, 500 ng total RNA, yielded TCR beta cDNA made with a constant-region primer. Each TCR beta library was derived from three nested multiplex PCR rounds that employed slightly modified ARM-PCR. Rounds one and two of PCR, each of roughly 10 cycles, were primed with TRBV1-TRBV30 forward primers and a C-beta reverse primer. TCRdb recomputed calls from the multiplex PCR reads with MiXCR, one row per CDR3 protein. The table records roughly 70,000 distinct CDR3 sequences, roughly 70% of them present only once. Unsorted bulk tissue of about 18-32 mg yielded co-extracted RNA and DNA. The sequenced sample consisted of liver tumor tissue from sampling region 4. Subset in this sample: tumor region T4, right-lateral pole. Receptors originate from a man in his forties with primary liver carcinoma and hepatitis B virus infection.

Of note for this clonotype: An end of the junction differs from the germline gene, which may be a read error. The CDR3 coding sequence is TGTAGCGGAGGATACAGTGCCTACAAGCAGTACTTC. It translates to CSGGYSAYKQYF. The chain is built from TRBV29-1 and TRBJ2-7; a weak D match, TRBD2 (6 bases). This CDR3 region has 12 residues. CDR1 and CDR2 from the germline V gene are SQVTM and ANQGSEA.

This chain links TRBV29-1 with TRBJ1-5, with a tentative D call TRBD1 (5 bases). The better agreement between TRBJ2-3 and the DNA end casts doubt on the J call. This CDR3 region has 13 residues. Per the germline V gene, CDR1 is SQVTM and CDR2 is ANQGSEA. CDR3 sequence reads: CSVVGHINQPQYF. The DNA for the CDR3 is TGCAGCGTTGTCGGACATATCAATCAGCCCCAGTATTTT.

Note on this clonotype: Because the CDR3 is missing its conserved closing phenylalanine or tryptophan, this is likely a read error. The V call is TRBV5-4, the J call TRBJ1-2, with 12 nucleotides matching TRBD1. CDR1 is SGHNT, CDR2 YYREEE, per germline (reference sequence). The CDR3 runs 14 residues. CDR3 in amino acids: CVSSRDRGLRGYTS. As DNA, the CDR3 is TGTGTCAGCAGTAGGGACAGGGGGCTTCGTGGCTACACCTCC.

This clonotype was detected many times. The rearrangement links TRBV4-1 to TRBJ2-1; 15 nucleotides match TRBD2. Trimming cost V 5 bases and J 7 bases; bases outside gene matches: 18. Germline CDR1 is MGHRA and CDR2 is YSYEKL. CDR3 length equals 20 residues. DNA of the CDR3: TGCGCCAGCAGCTCCTCAGACAGCGGACTAGCGGGAGGGCCGGGAAATGAGCAGTTCTTC. It codes for CASSSSDSGLAGGPGNEQFF.

Notes on this clonotype: A read error is possible here, since a much larger clone lies one base away. This chain connects TRBV10-3 to TRBJ2-7, with 11 bases fitting TRBD2. CDR1 and CDR2 (germline): ENHRY, SYGVKD. This CDR3 comprises 16 residues. The CDR3 is CVISASSGRKANEQYF. The CDR3 bases are TGTGTCATCAGTGCTTCTAGCGGGAGGAAGGCCAACGAGCAGTACTTC.

Concerning this clonotype: A read error is possible here, since a much larger clone lies one base away. Here the CDR3 omits its conserved ending phenylalanine or tryptophan, so a read error is the likely source. The chain uses TRBV10-3 and TRBJ2-4; D gene ambiguous. The CDR3 sequence is 15 residues long. Germline CDR1 and CDR2: ENHRY and SYGVKD. Between the trimmed V and J ends, which lost 3 bases and 0 bases, there was a span of 9 bases. The CDR3 sequence: CAISDNWKAKNIQYL. The CDR3 DNA sequence: TGTGCCATCAGTGACAACTGGAAAGCCAAAAACATTCAGTACTTA.

The chain recombines TRBV6-2 or TRBV6-3 with TRBJ2-3; TRBD1 matches 9 bases. CDR1 is MNHEY, CDR2 SVGEGT, per germline. Trimming cost V 9 bases and J 4 bases; bases outside gene matches: 17. The CDR3 contains 17 residues. Written as DNA, the CDR3 is TGTGCCAGTAGGAGACAGGGGGATGGTTGGGCCCCAGATACGCAGTATTTT. Encoded protein: CASRRQGDGWAPDTQYF.

About this clonotype: Compared with germline, one end of the junction differs, possibly owing to a read error. This rearrangement joins TRBV4-2 to TRBJ2-1; D not resolved. CDR1 is LGHNA, CDR2 YNFKEQ, per germline. The CDR3 sequence is 15 residues long. The CDR3 sequence: CASSQGSVSYNEQFF. The CDR3 DNA sequence: TGTGCCAGCAGCCAAGGCAGCGTCTCCTACAATGAGCAATTCTTC.

This chain connects TRBV5-6 to TRBJ2-3; D not resolved. V shed 4 bases and J shed 8 bases, with 8 bases lying between them. The CDR3 runs 11 residues. Germline V gene lookup returns CDR1 SGHDT and CDR2 YYEEEE. CDR3 amino acids: CASSQLGTQYF. Written as DNA, the CDR3 is TGTGCCAGCAGCCAATTGGGTACGCAGTATTTT.

The sample holds a few counts of this clonotype. V and J are TRBV28 and TRBJ2-7, with 10 bases fitting TRBD1. V was pared by 5 bases and J by 3 bases, with 7 bases of the junction left unmatched. Germline CDR1 MDHEN, CDR2 SYDVKM. This CDR3 is 15 amino acids long. The CDR3 loop is CASSQGGQGDYEQYF. The CDR3 nucleotides read TGTGCCAGCAGTCAGGGTGGACAGGGGGACTACGAGCAGTACTTC. Variable domain in full (rest from reference TRBV28 and TRBJ2-7): DVKVTQSSRYLVKRTGEKVFLECVQDMDHENMFWYRQDPGLGLRLIYFSYDVKMKEKGDIPEGYSVSREKKERFSLILESASTNQTSMYLCASSQGGQGDYEQYFGPGTRLTVT.